A selection of T cell receptor beta chains follows, all from one sample in a study of cytomegalovirus exposure and HLA in healthy donors. Assay: immunoSEQ multiplex PCR; the TCRdb copy retains only in-frame clones and omits some. The sample has 140,000 or so clones; 70% to 90% are singletons. The sample taken for sequencing was PBMCs. The source is a woman aged 40 to 50 in good health and CMV-seropositive. Each CDR3 is given with its conserved first and last residue. Fields, in order: V gene, J gene, clone size, D gene, CDR3 protein, CDR3 DNA. A D gene is named only where the DNA matches it firmly. Clone size is stated in some rows and not others, as once, few, many or a class when expanded.

v_call: TRBV18
j_call: TRBJ2-2
clone_size: NA
d_call: NA
cdr3_aa: CASSPSRRLEGGELFF
cdr3_nt: TGTGCCAGCTCACCATCCCGGCGCTTAGAGGGCGGGGAGCTGTTTTTT

v_call: TRBV30
j_call: TRBJ2-3
clone_size: once
d_call: NA
cdr3_aa: CAWSGSGGRGDTQYF
cdr3_nt: TGTGCCTGGAGTGGGTCCGGGGGGCGGGGGGATACGCAGTATTTT

v_call: TRBV6-5
j_call: TRBJ2-5
clone_size: NA
d_call: TRBD2
cdr3_aa: CASRRTSQETQYF
cdr3_nt: TGTGCCAGCAGGAGGACTAGCCAAGAGACCCAGTACTTC

v_call: TRBV11-2
j_call: TRBJ1-2
clone_size: NA
d_call: NA
cdr3_aa: CASSSPPKGQGSYGYTF
cdr3_nt: TGTGCCAGCAGCTCCCCCCCAAAAGGGCAGGGTAGCTATGGCTACACCTTC

v_call: TRBV27
j_call: TRBJ1-1
clone_size: once
d_call: TRBD1
cdr3_aa: CASSRQGGAEAFF
cdr3_nt: TGTGCCAGCAGCCGACAGGGAGGCGCTGAAGCTTTCTTT

v_call: TRBV7-8
j_call: TRBJ2-1
clone_size: NA
d_call: TRBD2
cdr3_aa: CASSQGLAGRNEQFF
cdr3_nt: TGTGCCAGCAGTCAGGGACTAGCGGGAAGGAATGAGCAGTTCTTC

v_call: TRBV27
j_call: TRBJ2-5
clone_size: NA
d_call: TRBD1
cdr3_aa: CASSLQGAGETQYF
cdr3_nt: TGTGCCAGCAGTTTACAGGGGGCTGGAGAGACCCAGTACTTC

v_call: TRBV20-1
j_call: TRBJ2-1
clone_size: NA
d_call: NA
cdr3_aa: CSARALGQFF
cdr3_nt: TGCAGTGCTAGGGCCCTAGGGCAGTTCTTC

v_call: TRBV7-3
j_call: TRBJ1-5
clone_size: few
d_call: NA
cdr3_aa: CASSPHGVGRDQPQHF
cdr3_nt: TGTGCCAGCAGCCCCCACGGTGTAGGCAGGGATCAGCCCCAGCATTTT

v_call: TRBV28
j_call: TRBJ1-1
clone_size: NA
d_call: NA
cdr3_aa: CASSLSGYEAFF
cdr3_nt: TGTGCCAGCAGTTTATCCGGGTATGAAGCTTTCTTT

v_call: TRBV9
j_call: TRBJ1-2
clone_size: once
d_call: TRBD1
cdr3_aa: CASSPTGTGGISGGYTF
cdr3_nt: TGTGCCAGCAGCCCGACCGGGACAGGGGGAATTTCGGGCGGCTACACCTTC

v_call: TRBV25-1
j_call: TRBJ2-3
clone_size: once
d_call: TRBD1
cdr3_aa: CASSDGQGGTQYF
cdr3_nt: TGTGCCAGCAGTGACGGACAGGGCGGTACGCAGTATTTT

v_call: TRBV7-3
j_call: TRBJ2-2
clone_size: NA
d_call: TRBD1
cdr3_aa: CASSLMTGSNTGELFF
cdr3_nt: TGTGCCAGCAGCTTAATGACAGGGTCGAACACCGGGGAGCTGTTTTTT

v_call: TRBV15
j_call: TRBJ2-7
clone_size: few
d_call: NA
cdr3_aa: CATSRDQYSEQYF
cdr3_nt: TGTGCCACCAGCAGAGATCAGTACAGTGAGCAGTACTTC

v_call: TRBV7-8
j_call: TRBJ1-5
clone_size: NA
d_call: NA
cdr3_aa: CASSLETGQLNQPQHF
cdr3_nt: TGTGCCAGCAGCTTAGAGACCGGACAGCTCAATCAGCCCCAGCATTTT

v_call: TRBV30
j_call: TRBJ1-4
clone_size: NA
d_call: NA
cdr3_aa: CAWRTGGEKLFF
cdr3_nt: TGTGCCTGGCGAACGGGGGGTGAAAAACTGTTTTTT

v_call: TRBV11-3
j_call: TRBJ1-1
clone_size: few
d_call: NA
cdr3_aa: CASSLDPGGFTEAFF
cdr3_nt: TGTGCCAGCAGCTTAGATCCGGGGGGGTTCACTGAAGCTTTCTTT

v_call: TRBV9
j_call: TRBJ2-2
clone_size: NA
d_call: TRBD2
cdr3_aa: CASSVGPTLAANTGELFF
cdr3_nt: TGTGCCAGCAGCGTAGGCCCCACGCTAGCGGCCAACACCGGGGAGCTGTTTTTT

v_call: TRBV7-5
j_call: TRBJ1-6
clone_size: NA
d_call: NA
cdr3_aa: CARSPRGTDNSPLHF
cdr3_nt: TGTGCCAGAAGCCCCCGTGGGACAGACAATTCACCCCTCCACTTT

v_call: TRBV4-3
j_call: TRBJ2-7
clone_size: NA
d_call: TRBD1
cdr3_aa: CASSQGRGKGYEQYF
cdr3_nt: TGCGCCAGCAGCCAAGGCAGGGGGAAGGGCTACGAGCAGTACTTC

v_call: TRBV7-9
j_call: TRBJ1-1
clone_size: few
d_call: NA
cdr3_aa: CASSLDRDTEAFF
cdr3_nt: TGTGCCAGCAGCTTAGACAGGGACACTGAAGCTTTCTTT

v_call: TRBV18
j_call: TRBJ2-7
clone_size: NA
d_call: TRBD2
cdr3_aa: CASSPPLLTSGANEQYF
cdr3_nt: TGTGCCAGCTCACCACCTCTACTGACTAGCGGGGCCAACGAGCAGTACTTC

v_call: TRBV30
j_call: TRBJ2-3
clone_size: NA
d_call: NA
cdr3_aa: CAWIRGAIAVSSTDTQYF
cdr3_nt: TGTGCCTGGATCAGGGGAGCCATAGCAGTGTCTAGCACAGATACGCAGTATTTT

v_call: TRBV19
j_call: TRBJ1-1
clone_size: NA
d_call: NA
cdr3_aa: CASSMWTVNTEAFF
cdr3_nt: TGTGCCAGTAGTATGTGGACAGTGAACACTGAAGCTTTCTTT